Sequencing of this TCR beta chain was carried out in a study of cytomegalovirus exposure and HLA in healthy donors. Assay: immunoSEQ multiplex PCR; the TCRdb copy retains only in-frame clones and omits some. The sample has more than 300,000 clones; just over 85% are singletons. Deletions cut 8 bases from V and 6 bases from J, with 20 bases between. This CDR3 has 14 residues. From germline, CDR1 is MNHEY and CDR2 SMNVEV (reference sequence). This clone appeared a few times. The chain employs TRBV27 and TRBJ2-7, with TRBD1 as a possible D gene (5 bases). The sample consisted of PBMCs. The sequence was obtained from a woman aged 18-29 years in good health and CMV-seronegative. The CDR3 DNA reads TGTGCCAGCGCTAGACAGATCCCCGCCAGCGAGCAGTACTTC. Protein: CASARQIPASEQYF.